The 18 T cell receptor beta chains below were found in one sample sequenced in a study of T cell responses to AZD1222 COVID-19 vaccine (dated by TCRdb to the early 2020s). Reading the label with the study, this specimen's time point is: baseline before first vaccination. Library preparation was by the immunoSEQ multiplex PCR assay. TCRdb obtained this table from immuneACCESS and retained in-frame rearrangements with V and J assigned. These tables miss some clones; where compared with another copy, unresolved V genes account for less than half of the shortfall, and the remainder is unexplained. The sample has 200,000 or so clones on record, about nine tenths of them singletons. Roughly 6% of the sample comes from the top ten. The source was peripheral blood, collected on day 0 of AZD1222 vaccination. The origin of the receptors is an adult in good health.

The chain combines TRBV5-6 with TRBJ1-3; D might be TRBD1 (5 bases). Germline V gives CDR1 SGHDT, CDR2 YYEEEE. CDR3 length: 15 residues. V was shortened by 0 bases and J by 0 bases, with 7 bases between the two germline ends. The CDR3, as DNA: TGTGCCAGCAGCTTGGTGGGGGGCTCTGGAAACACCATATATTTT. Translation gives CASSLVGGSGNTIYF.

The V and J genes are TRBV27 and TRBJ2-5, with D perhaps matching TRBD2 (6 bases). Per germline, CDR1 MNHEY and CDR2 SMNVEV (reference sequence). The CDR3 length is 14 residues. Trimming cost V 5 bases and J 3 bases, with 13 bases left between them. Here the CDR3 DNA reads TGTGCCAGCAGTGAATTCCGCGGGGAAGAGACCCAGTACTTC. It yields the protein CASSEFRGEETQYF.

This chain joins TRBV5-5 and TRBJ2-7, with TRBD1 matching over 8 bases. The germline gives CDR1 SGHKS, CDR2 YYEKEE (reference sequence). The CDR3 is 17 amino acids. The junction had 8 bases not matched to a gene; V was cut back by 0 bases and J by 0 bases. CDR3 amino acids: CASSLVLRQGSSYEQYF. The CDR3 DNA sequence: TGTGCCAGCAGCTTGGTACTTCGACAGGGGAGCTCCTACGAGCAGTACTTC.

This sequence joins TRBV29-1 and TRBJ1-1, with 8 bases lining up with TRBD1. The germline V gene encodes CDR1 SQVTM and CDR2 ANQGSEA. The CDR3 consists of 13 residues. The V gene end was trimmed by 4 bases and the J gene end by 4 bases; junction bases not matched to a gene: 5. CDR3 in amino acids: CSVGRGQVTEAFF. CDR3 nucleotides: TGCAGCGTTGGCAGGGGGCAAGTCACTGAAGCTTTCTTT.

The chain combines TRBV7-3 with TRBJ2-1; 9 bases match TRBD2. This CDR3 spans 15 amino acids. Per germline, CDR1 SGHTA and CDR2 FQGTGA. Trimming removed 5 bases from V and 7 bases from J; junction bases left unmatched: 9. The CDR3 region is CASSASGTSPNEQFF. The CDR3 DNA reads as TGTGCCAGCAGCGCCTCCGGGACTAGCCCGAATGAGCAGTTCTTC.

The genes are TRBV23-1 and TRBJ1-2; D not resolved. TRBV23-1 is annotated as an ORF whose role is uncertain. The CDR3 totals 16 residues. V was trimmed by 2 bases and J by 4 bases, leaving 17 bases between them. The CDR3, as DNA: TGCGCCAGCAGTCAACTACGACCGCCTGGCTTCTATGGCTACACCTTC. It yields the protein CASSQLRPPGFYGYTF.

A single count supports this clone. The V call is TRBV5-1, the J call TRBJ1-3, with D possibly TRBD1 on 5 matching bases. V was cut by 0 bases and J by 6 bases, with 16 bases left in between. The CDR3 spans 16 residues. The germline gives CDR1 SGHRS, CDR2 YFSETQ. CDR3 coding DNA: TGCGCCAGCAGCTTGGTGGGGGGACCGACGGAAAACACCATATATTTT. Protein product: CASSLVGGPTENTIYF.

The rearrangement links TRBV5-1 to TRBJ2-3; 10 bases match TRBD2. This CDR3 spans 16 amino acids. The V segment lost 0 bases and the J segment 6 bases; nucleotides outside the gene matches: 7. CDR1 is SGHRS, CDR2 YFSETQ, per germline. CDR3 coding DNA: TGCGCCAGCAGCTTGGACTCTAGCGGGAGATACGATACGCAGTATTTT. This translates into CASSLDSSGRYDTQYF.

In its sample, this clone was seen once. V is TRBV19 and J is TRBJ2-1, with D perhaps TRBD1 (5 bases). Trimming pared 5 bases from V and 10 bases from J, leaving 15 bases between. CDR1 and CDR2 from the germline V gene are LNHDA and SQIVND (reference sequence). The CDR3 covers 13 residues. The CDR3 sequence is CASSVDRYREQFF. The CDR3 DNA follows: TGTGCCAGTAGTGTCGACAGATACCGCGAGCAGTTCTTC.

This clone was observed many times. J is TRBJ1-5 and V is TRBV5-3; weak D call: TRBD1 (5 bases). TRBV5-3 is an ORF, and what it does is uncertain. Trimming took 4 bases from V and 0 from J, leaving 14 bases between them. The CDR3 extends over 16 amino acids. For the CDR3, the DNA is TGTGCCAGAAGCGGAGCCGCGGACATTAGCAATCAGCCCCAGCATTTT. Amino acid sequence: CARSGAADISNQPQHF.

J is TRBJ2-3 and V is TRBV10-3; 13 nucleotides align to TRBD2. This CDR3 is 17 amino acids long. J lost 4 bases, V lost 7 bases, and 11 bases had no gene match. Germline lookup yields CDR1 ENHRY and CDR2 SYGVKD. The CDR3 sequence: CAITRTSGGSASDTQYF. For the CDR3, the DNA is TGTGCCATCACCAGGACTAGCGGGGGATCTGCATCAGATACGCAGTATTTT.

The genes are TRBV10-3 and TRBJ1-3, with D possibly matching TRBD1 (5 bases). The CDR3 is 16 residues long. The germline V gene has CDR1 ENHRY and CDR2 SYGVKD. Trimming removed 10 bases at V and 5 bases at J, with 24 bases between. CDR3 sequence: CATGTGGRDLRNTIYF. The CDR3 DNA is TGTGCCACGGGAACAGGTGGCAGGGACTTACGAAACACCATATATTTT.

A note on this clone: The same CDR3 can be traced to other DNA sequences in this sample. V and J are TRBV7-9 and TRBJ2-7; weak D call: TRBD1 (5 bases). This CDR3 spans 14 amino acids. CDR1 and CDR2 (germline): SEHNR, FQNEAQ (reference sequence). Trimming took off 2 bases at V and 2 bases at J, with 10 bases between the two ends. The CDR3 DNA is TGTGCCAGCAGCTTAACCCAGGGTCCCTACGAGCAGTACTTC. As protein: CASSLTQGPYEQYF.

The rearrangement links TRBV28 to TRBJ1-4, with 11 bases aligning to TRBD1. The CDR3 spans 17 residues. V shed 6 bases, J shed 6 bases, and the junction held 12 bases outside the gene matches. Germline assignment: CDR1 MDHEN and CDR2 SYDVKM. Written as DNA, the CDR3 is TGTGCCAGCAGCCAGGGACAGGGGGGAGGAGCGGATGAAAAACTGTTTTTT. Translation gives CASSQGQGGGADEKLFF. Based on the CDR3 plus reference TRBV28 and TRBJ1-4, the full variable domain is DVKVTQSSRYLVKRTGEKVFLECVQDMDHENMFWYRQDPGLGLRLIYFSYDVKMKEKGDIPEGYSVSREKKERFSLILESASTNQTSMYLCASSQGQGGGADEKLFFGSGTQLSVL.

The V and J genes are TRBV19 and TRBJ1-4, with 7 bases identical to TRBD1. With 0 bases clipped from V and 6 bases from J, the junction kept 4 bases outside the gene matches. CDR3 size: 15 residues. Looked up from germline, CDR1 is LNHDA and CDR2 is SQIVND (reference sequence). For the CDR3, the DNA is TGTGCCAGTAGTATAGATTGGACAGGCGATGAAAAACTGTTTTTT. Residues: CASSIDWTGDEKLFF.

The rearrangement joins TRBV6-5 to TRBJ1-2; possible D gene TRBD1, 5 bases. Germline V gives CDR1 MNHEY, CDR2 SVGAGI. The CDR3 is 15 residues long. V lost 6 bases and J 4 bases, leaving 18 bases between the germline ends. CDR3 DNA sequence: TGTGCCAGCAGACCTACTTGGGGGGGTGGCTATGGCTACACCTTC. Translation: CASRPTWGGGYGYTF.

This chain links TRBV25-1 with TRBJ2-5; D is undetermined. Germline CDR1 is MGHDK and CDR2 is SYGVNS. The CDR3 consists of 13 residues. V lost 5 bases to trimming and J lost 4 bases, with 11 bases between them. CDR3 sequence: CASSLFRGETQYF. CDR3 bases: TGTGCCAGCAGTCTATTCCGCGGAGAGACCCAGTACTTC.

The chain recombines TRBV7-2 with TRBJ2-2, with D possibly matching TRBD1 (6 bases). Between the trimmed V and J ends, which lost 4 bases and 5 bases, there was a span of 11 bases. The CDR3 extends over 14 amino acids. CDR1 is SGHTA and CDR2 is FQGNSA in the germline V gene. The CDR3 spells CASSSDSSTGELFF. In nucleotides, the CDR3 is TGTGCCAGCAGCTCGGACAGTAGTACCGGGGAGCTGTTTTTT.